The clone carrying this T cell receptor (beta chain) is a singleton in its sample. The data derive from a study of blood T cell repertoires in COVID-19. The protocol was immunoSEQ multiplex PCR, while the TCRdb copy is restricted to in-frame clones and leaves out a portion. The data show 25,000 to 35,000 clones, 85% to 95% seen once. CDR3 length: 13 amino acids. With 5 bases clipped from V and 8 bases from J, the junction kept 3 bases outside the gene matches. Per the germline V gene, CDR1 is MNHEY and CDR2 is SVGEGT. V and J are TRBV6-2 or TRBV6-3 and TRBJ2-3; 11 bases align to TRBD2. Material: peripheral blood. This TCR was recovered from a woman between 65 and 79 years old with COVID-19, enrolled during active disease. This CDR3 reads CASSDLAGGTQYF. CDR3 sequence (DNA): TGTGCCAGCAGTGACCTAGCGGGAGGTACGCAGTATTTT.